This TCR beta chain was documented in a study of blood T cells in healthy people across ages. Combining a sample-barcoded 5' primer with a J-beta primer mix, a second PCR ran for roughly 7 to 11 cycles. Sequencing of every sample gave 3 million or more CDR3-containing paired-end reads. One entry per CDR3 protein, called by TCRdb with MiXCR from the 5' RACE reads. The table has about 1.8 million distinct CDR3 sequences, 49% seen once. The CDR3 consists of 14 residues. V lost 7 bases and J lost 5, with 17 bases in between. Germline CDR1 SEHNR, CDR2 FQNEAQ (reference sequence). In each sample, at least 6 million PBMCs were isolated.

The genes are TRBV7-9 and TRBJ2-5; either TRBD1 or TRBD2 may fit D (6 bases each). Sequencing was done on a sample of blood. This TCR derives from a woman in her thirties or forties in good health. The CDR3 DNA follows: TGTGCCAGCAACCCCTCAGGGGCGGGGGAGACCCAGTACTTC. It translates to CASNPSGAGETQYF.